The entry that follows covers one T cell receptor beta chain sequence. Its specificity is unknown. Peripheral blood came from all dose cohorts at three timepoints. TCRdb keeps only in-frame clones here, not all; method: immunoSEQ multiplex PCR. Of some 81,000 clones detected, around 87% appear once; the ten largest clones hold 6.2%. This record comes from a study of OX40 agonist ivuxolimab in advanced cancers. Study-wide results and limits: Undetermined was the antigen specificity of the expanded peripheral T cells. With doses of 0.1 to 3.0 mg/kg, CD4+ and CD8+ blood T cells had undergone clonal expansion by week 6.

This specimen was CD4+ or CD8+ T cells sorted from blood, taken in a trial of the OX40 agonist ivuxolimab. The receptor was derived from an adult with an advanced solid tumor such as melanoma, head and neck, liver or kidney cancer.

This chain's CDR3 is CASSLRTENSPLHF. The CDR3 bases are TGTGCCAGCAGCTTGAGGACAGAAAATTCACCCCTCCACTTT. The chain carries TRBV5-6 and TRBJ1-6, with D perhaps matching TRBD1 (6 bases). Trimming removed 1 base at V and 7 bases at J, with 9 bases between. The germline CDR1 and CDR2 sequences are SGHDT and YYEEEE. CDR3 length equals 14 residues.